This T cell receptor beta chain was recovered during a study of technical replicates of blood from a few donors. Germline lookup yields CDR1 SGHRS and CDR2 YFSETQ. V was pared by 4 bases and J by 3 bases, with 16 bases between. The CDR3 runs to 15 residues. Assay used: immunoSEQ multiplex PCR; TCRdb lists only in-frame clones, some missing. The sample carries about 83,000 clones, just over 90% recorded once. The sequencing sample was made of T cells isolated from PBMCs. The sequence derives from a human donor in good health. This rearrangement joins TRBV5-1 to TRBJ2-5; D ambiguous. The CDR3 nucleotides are TGCGCCAGCAGCCCCAGTGTACATCTTAAAGAGACCCAGTACTTC. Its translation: CASSPSVHLKETQYF.